The subject of this entry is one TCR beta chain. No antigen is known for it. A much larger clone is a single base away; this may be a read error. The data derive from a study of identical twins. Study-wide results and caveats: Out-of-frame alpha sequences shared by twins showed excess low generation probability. Compared with models, monozygotic twins showed more out-of-frame TCR alpha sharing. Insertion counts were lower in abundant cord blood beta clonotypes, a trend that memory repertoires did not show.

Template switching (which added a universal primer site) was used, and cDNA carried unique molecular identifiers. One entry per CDR3 protein, called by TCRdb with MiXCR from the 5' RACE reads. The sample records roughly 1.6 million distinct CDR3 sequences, roughly 35% being singletons. This clonotype originated in a newborn girl in good health. Sequencing was performed on cord blood.

This chain's CDR3 is CATSDYDAYEQYF. In nucleotides, the CDR3 is TGTGCCACCAGTGATTATGACGCCTACGAGCAGTACTTC. The chain recombines TRBV24-1 with TRBJ2-7; D is unresolved. V was cut by 2 bases and J by 2 bases, with 6 bases left in between. This CDR3 comprises 13 residues. Looked up from germline, CDR1 is KGHDR and CDR2 is SFDVKD.